A selection of T cell receptor beta chains follows, all from one sample in a study of T cells in Graves' hyperthyroidism and ophthalmopathy. TCRdb re-called the multiplex PCR reads through MiXCR, storing one row per CDR3 protein. Here the sample spans a few hundred thousand distinct CDR3 sequences, approximately 14% being singletons. The sample consisted of blood. Source of these receptors: a woman in her 30s with Graves' hyperthyroidism. CDR3s include the opening cysteine and the closing phenylalanine or tryptophan. A D gene is named only where the DNA matches it firmly. Size is omitted from some rows. Given values are once, few, many or a class for expanded clones.

CDR3: CASSLIRDREQFF; DNA: TGTGCCAGCAGCTTAATTCGCGATCGCGAGCAGTTCTTC; J: TRBJ2-1; V: TRBV7-3; size: many; D: -; length: 13
CDR3: CSARDVGYGGNTIYF; DNA: TGCAGTGCTAGAGATGTTGGGTACGGTGGAAACACCATATATTTT; J: TRBJ1-3; V: TRBV20-1; size: few; D: -; length: 15
CDR3: CSASFERYSYEQYF; DNA: TGCAGTGCTAGTTTTGAACGTTACTCCTACGAGCAGTACTTC; J: TRBJ2-7; V: TRBV20-1; size: many; D: -; length: 14
CDR3: CASRGTESTEAFF; DNA: TGTGCCAGCCGGGGGACAGAGAGCACTGAAGCTTTCTTT; J: TRBJ1-1; V: TRBV2; size: -; D: TRBD1; length: 13
CDR3: CASSLSSGGGGANVLTF; DNA: TGTGCCAGCAGTTTATCGTCCGGGGGTGGTGGGGCCAACGTCCTGACTTTC; J: TRBJ2-6; V: TRBV27; size: many; D: -; length: 17
CDR3: CSAKTFSGSFQSSYEQYF; DNA: TGCAGTGCAAAGACGTTTAGCGGGAGTTTCCAGAGCTCCTACGAGCAGTACTTC; J: TRBJ2-7; V: TRBV20-1; size: -; D: TRBD2; length: 18
CDR3: CSPKGPLQPQHF; DNA: TGCAGTCCGAAGGGACCGCTTCAGCCCCAGCATTTT; J: TRBJ1-5; V: TRBV20-1; size: -; D: -; length: 12
CDR3: CASSGQGENEAFF; DNA: TGTGCCAGCAGTGGACAGGGGGAGAATGAAGCTTTCTTT; J: TRBJ1-1; V: TRBV12-3/TRBV12-4; size: many; D: TRBD1; length: 13
CDR3: CASSQGWSSGRRKADTQYF; DNA: TGCGCCAGCAGCCAAGGGTGGTCTAGCGGGAGACGAAAGGCAGATACGCAGTATTTT; J: TRBJ2-3; V: TRBV4-1; size: many; D: TRBD2; length: 19
CDR3: CASSHSGVDTEAFF; DNA: TGTGCCAGTAGTCACAGTGGGGTGGACACTGAAGCTTTCTTT; J: TRBJ1-1; V: TRBV19; size: -; D: -; length: 14
CDR3: CASSEQGTGTQPQHF; DNA: TGTGCCAGCAGTGAACAGGGGACGGGCACACAGCCCCAGCATTTT; J: TRBJ1-5; V: TRBV11-2; size: many; D: TRBD1; length: 15
CDR3: CSAESSGVNEQFF; DNA: TGCAGTGCTGAAAGTAGCGGCGTGAATGAGCAGTTCTTC; J: TRBJ2-1; V: TRBV20-1; size: many; D: -; length: 13
CDR3: CASSGQAGLPYEQYF; DNA: TGTGCCAGCAGTGGCCAAGCGGGCCTCCCCTACGAGCAGTACTTC; J: TRBJ2-7; V: TRBV2; size: many; D: -; length: 15
CDR3: CSVERPHAFF; DNA: TGCAGCGTTGAAAGACCGCACGCTTTCTTT; J: TRBJ1-1; V: TRBV29-1; size: many; D: -; length: 10
CDR3: CATSDPPGVNEQFF; DNA: TGTGCCACCAGTGATCCTCCAGGGGTGAATGAGCAGTTCTTC; J: TRBJ2-1; V: TRBV24-1; size: -; D: -; length: 14
CDR3: CASRTTGTTNTEAFF; DNA: TGTGCCAGTAGGACGACAGGGACGACGAACACTGAAGCTTTCTTT; J: TRBJ1-1; V: TRBV19; size: -; D: TRBD1; length: 15
CDR3: CASSTGTMGTYGYTF; DNA: TGTGCCAGCAGCACTGGCACGATGGGGACCTATGGCTACACCTTC; J: TRBJ1-2; V: TRBV9; size: -; D: -; length: 15
CDR3: CASSLSTSGRSSTDTQYF; DNA: TGTGCCAGCAGCTTATCCACTAGCGGGAGGTCTAGCACAGATACGCAGTATTTT; J: TRBJ2-3; V: TRBV7-9; size: -; D: TRBD2; length: 18
CDR3: CASVLEGSSYNEQFF; DNA: TGTGCTAGTGTCCTGGAGGGATCCTCCTACAATGAGCAGTTCTTC; J: TRBJ2-1; V: TRBV12-5; size: -; D: -; length: 15
CDR3: CASGLTASSYNEQFF; DNA: TGTGCTAGTGGTTTGACAGCGAGCTCCTACAATGAGCAGTTCTTC; J: TRBJ2-1; V: TRBV12-5; size: many; D: -; length: 15
CDR3: CASSMGQTPPYNEQFF; DNA: TGTGCCAGTAGTATGGGTCAGACTCCCCCCTACAATGAGCAGTTCTTC; J: TRBJ2-1; V: TRBV19; size: -; D: -; length: 16
CDR3: CAWSGGEIYEQYF; DNA: TGTGCCTGGAGCGGCGGAGAAATCTACGAGCAGTACTTC; J: TRBJ2-7; V: TRBV30; size: many; D: -; length: 13
CDR3: CASSVGHTEAFF; DNA: TGTGCCAGCAGCGTGGGGCACACTGAAGCTTTCTTT; J: TRBJ1-1; V: TRBV9; size: many; D: -; length: 12
CDR3: CASSEGFGADTQYF; DNA: TGTGCCAGCAGTGAAGGATTTGGCGCAGATACGCAGTATTTT; J: TRBJ2-3; V: TRBV2; size: many; D: -; length: 14